The 9 T cell receptor beta chains below come from one sample, sequenced in a study of response to subunit inactivated influenza vaccine. In TCRdb, the RT-PCR reads were re-called with MiXCR into one record per CDR3 protein. The sample lists approximately 500,000 distinct CDR3 sequences; roughly 13% were seen once. The specimen comprised PBMCs from blood, sampled more than 35 days after vaccination. The source is a man aged 45-65 years who received an inactivated influenza vaccine.

This clonotype appeared many times. The gene calls are TRBV29-1 and TRBJ1-5; a weak D match, TRBD1 (5 bases). The V and J ends lost 4 bases and 5 bases respectively, with 15 bases between them. CDR1 is SQVTM and CDR2 is ANQGSEA in the germline V gene. The CDR3 totals 14 residues. In DNA form, the CDR3 reads TGCAGCGTTGGAAGTTCGGGGCCGGATCAGCCCCAGCATTTT. Translating gives CSVGSSGPDQPQHF.

The chain employs TRBV4-3 and TRBJ1-2; unclear D gene. The germline V and J ends were trimmed by 0 bases and 4 bases, with 15 bases remaining between them. CDR1 and CDR2 (germline): LGHNA, YSLEER. The CDR3 contains 16 residues. CDR3 residues: CASSQENSHPGYGYTF. CDR3 DNA: TGCGCCAGCAGCCAAGAGAATAGTCACCCCGGCTATGGCTACACCTTC.

There are a few counts of this clonotype. V and J are TRBV3-1 and TRBJ2-7; 12 bases are shared with TRBD1. Trimming took 2 bases from V and 5 from J; bases not matched to a gene: 7. CDR3 length: 16 amino acids. Germline values: CDR1 LGHDT, CDR2 YNNKEL (reference sequence). In nucleotides, the CDR3 is TGTGCCAGCAGCCAACTCCGGGACAGGGGGCTCAACGAGCAGTACTTC. Protein sequence: CASSQLRDRGLNEQYF.

This clonotype was picked up a small number of times. The rearrangement joins TRBV18 to TRBJ2-5; D possibly corresponds to TRBD2 (5 bases). This CDR3 spans 12 amino acids. Germline V gene lookup returns CDR1 KGHSH and CDR2 LQKENI. Trimming pared 1 base from V and 9 bases from J, leaving 9 bases between. The CDR3 loop is CASSPLLEAQYF. CDR3 bases: TGTGCCAGCTCACCACTCCTGGAGGCCCAGTACTTC.

The chain carries TRBV7-9 and TRBJ2-1; 10 bases agree with TRBD2. There are 17 residues in the CDR3. Trimming at V came to 5 bases and at J to 0 bases, leaving 7 bases not matched to a gene. Looked up from germline, CDR1 is SEHNR and CDR2 is FQNEAQ (reference sequence). CDR3 nucleotides: TGTGCCAGCAGCCCTAGGACTAGCGGAAACTCCTACAATGAGCAGTTCTTC. Encoded protein: CASSPRTSGNSYNEQFF.

In its sample, this clonotype was seen a few times. The rearrangement uses TRBV5-5 and TRBJ1-2; possibly TRBD1 for D (6 bases). Germline values: CDR1 SGHKS, CDR2 YYEKEE (reference sequence). Trimming took 0 bases from V and 2 from J, leaving 11 bases between them. The CDR3 loop spans 15 amino acids. The CDR3 DNA reads TGTGCCAGCAGCTTGGCAGGGGCCACCAACTATGGCTACACCTTC. It translates to CASSLAGATNYGYTF.

The sample holds a few counts of this clonotype. The CDR3 sequence: CASSQGSGAQYF. CDR3 DNA: TGCGCCAGCAGCCAAGGCAGTGGGGCGCAGTATTTT. V is TRBV4-3 and J is TRBJ2-3; D not certain. V was trimmed by 1 base and J by 10 bases, leaving 9 bases between them. This CDR3 has 12 residues. In germline, CDR1 is LGHNA, CDR2 YSLEER.

This chain connects TRBV4-2 to TRBJ2-2; no firm D call. The V gene's germline CDR1 is LGHNA and CDR2 YNFKEQ. The CDR3 runs 14 residues. Trimming left V 4 bases short and J 1 base short, with 7 bases between. CDR3 sequence reads: CASSLYRNTGELFF. The CDR3 nucleotides read TGTGCCAGCAGCCTCTATCGGAACACCGGGGAGCTGTTTTTT.

This clonotype has more than one count but fewer than ten. The chain joins TRBV7-9 to TRBJ1-3, with D possibly matching TRBD1 (5 bases). The germline CDR1 and CDR2 sequences are SEHNR and FQNEAQ (reference sequence). V was shortened by 2 bases and J by 0 bases, with 11 bases between the two germline ends. The CDR3 consists of 16 residues. CDR3 bases: TGTGCCAGCAGCTTACCCGGGGCGCCCTCTGGAAACACCATATATTTT. Amino acids: CASSLPGAPSGNTIYF.